The 31 T cell receptor beta chains given below trace back to one sample, sequenced in a study of Ad26.COV2.S vaccination and SARS-CoV-2 variants. Generated by immunoSEQ multiplex PCR, the TCRdb table keeps only in-frame clones and is missing some. The sample consists of 430,000 or so clones, 90% of them appearing once. Documented treatment: about 20 received Ad26.COV2.S at low or high dose, single or two shots; five or six received placebo; per-sample allocation not given. The samples date from day 63 after the first vaccine or placebo injection. The sample consisted of peripheral blood, taken in a trial of Ad26.COV2.S vaccine versus placebo. The receptor set was obtained from a person between 18 and 65 years old who received the Ad26.COV2.S COVID-19 vaccine or a placebo.

The CDR3: CAWQRQGRNEAFF. CDR3 nucleotide sequence: TGTGCCTGGCAACGCCAGGGGCGGAATGAAGCTTTCTTT. V is TRBV30 and J is TRBJ1-1, with a weak D call TRBD1 (6 bases). The V gene's germline CDR1 is GTSNPN and CDR2 SVGIG (reference sequence). V was clipped by 5 bases and J by 7 bases, with 17 bases between them. This CDR3 contains 13 residues.

V and J are TRBV5-1 and TRBJ2-5; 9 bases align to TRBD1. CDR1 and CDR2 from the germline V gene are SGHRS and YFSETQ. V was clipped by 3 bases and J by 5 bases; unmatched bases: 8. There are 15 residues in the CDR3. The CDR3, as DNA: TGCGCCAGCAGCTCACCCGGGACAGGGTCGGAGACCCAGTACTTC. It encodes CASSSPGTGSETQYF. The full variable domain, rest sourced from reference TRBV5-1 and TRBJ2-5, is KAGVTQTPRYLIKTRGQQVTLSCSPISGHRSVSWYQQTPGQGLQFLFEYFSETQRNKGNFPGRFSGRQFSNSRSEMNVSTLELGDSALYLCASSSPGTGSETQYFGPGTRLLVL.

The chain couples TRBV20-1 to TRBJ2-2; D might be TRBD1 (6 bases). Trimming took off 3 bases at V and 5 bases at J, with 13 bases between the two ends. Germline-derived CDR1 and CDR2 are DFQATT and SNEGSKA (reference sequence). The CDR3 sequence is 14 residues long. The CDR3 reads CSASQTGATGELFF. The CDR3 nucleotides read TGCAGTGCTAGTCAGACAGGAGCTACCGGGGAGCTGTTTTTT.

This sequence joins TRBV7-9 and TRBJ2-7; the D gene could be TRBD1 or TRBD2 (6 bases each). Deletions cut 11 bases from V and 1 base from J, with 12 bases between. Germline V gene sequence: CDR1 SEHNR, CDR2 FQNEAQ (reference sequence). There are 12 residues in the CDR3. The DNA of the CDR3 is TGTGCCTCGGGGGCCGGATCCTACGAGCAGTACTTC. It codes for CASGAGSYEQYF.

This chain uses TRBV5-1 with TRBJ2-7, with D possibly TRBD1 on 6 matching bases. CDR1 is SGHRS and CDR2 is YFSETQ in the germline V gene. The CDR3 has 13 amino acids. Trimming took off 4 bases at V and 2 bases at J, with 10 bases between the two ends. The CDR3 DNA reads as TGCGCCAGCAGCCCCGACAGGACCTACGAGCAGTACTTC. It translates to CASSPDRTYEQYF. The complete variable domain, with remaining parts taken from reference TRBV5-1 and TRBJ2-7, reads KAGVTQTPRYLIKTRGQQVTLSCSPISGHRSVSWYQQTPGQGLQFLFEYFSETQRNKGNFPGRFSGRQFSNSRSEMNVSTLELGDSALYLCASSPDRTYEQYFGPGTRLTVT.

This chain links TRBV4-1 with TRBJ2-7; TRBD2 agrees at 8 bases. The CDR3 contains 15 residues. Germline lookup yields CDR1 MGHRA and CDR2 YSYEKL. Trimming at V came to 4 bases and at J to 2 bases, leaving 7 bases not matched to a gene. In nucleotides, the CDR3 is TGCGCCAGCAGCCCAAGGACTAGCATTCCCTACGAGCAGTACTTC. This gives the protein CASSPRTSIPYEQYF.

This chain joins TRBV6-5 and TRBJ1-3; D unclear. The CDR3 length is 12 residues. V lost 5 bases and J lost 4, with 6 bases in between. Germline lookup yields CDR1 MNHEY and CDR2 SVGAGI. DNA for the CDR3: TGTGCCAGCAGTCAACAGGGAAACACCATATATTTT. Its protein is CASSQQGNTIYF.

The V and J genes are TRBV19 and TRBJ1-2; perhaps TRBD1 as D (5 bases). V lost 7 bases, J lost 5 bases, and 14 bases lay in between. The germline gives CDR1 LNHDA, CDR2 SQIVND (reference sequence). The CDR3 has 13 amino acids. CDR3 in DNA: TGTGCCAGTACCAAAGGGACCGATTATGGCTACACCTTC. Amino acids: CASTKGTDYGYTF.

The CDR3 loop reads CASRRSGMPAYEQYF. CDR3 bases: TGTGCCAGCAGAAGGAGCGGGATGCCCGCCTACGAGCAGTACTTC. V and J are TRBV11-2 and TRBJ2-7; 7 bases are shared with TRBD2. Germline V gene sequence: CDR1 SGHAT, CDR2 FQNNGV. The V gene end was trimmed by 6 bases and the J gene end by 2 bases; junction bases not matched to a gene: 10. The length of the CDR3 is 15 residues.

This chain uses TRBV24-1 with TRBJ2-2, with 11 nucleotides matching TRBD2. Germline V CDR1 and CDR2: KGHDR, SFDVKD. With V trimmed by 5 bases and J by 5 bases, 6 bases remained unmatched. This CDR3 spans 16 amino acids. The DNA of the CDR3 is TGTGCCACCAGTGCCCTAGCGGGAGGAGGTACCGGGGAGCTGTTTTTT. It yields the protein CATSALAGGGTGELFF.

The chain couples TRBV4-3 to TRBJ2-7; the match to TRBD2 covers 8 bases. Germline lookup yields CDR1 LGHNA and CDR2 YSLEER. Trimming removed 4 bases from V and 2 bases from J; junction bases left unmatched: 1. The CDR3 totals 13 residues. The CDR3 spells CASSPGLAYEQYF. CDR3 nucleotides: TGCGCCAGCAGCCCGGGACTAGCCTACGAGCAGTACTTC.

V gene TRBV29-1 combines with J gene TRBJ2-7; D may be TRBD1 (6 bases). Germline loops: CDR1 SQVTM, CDR2 ANQGSEA. The CDR3 is 11 amino acids. Trimming took off 6 bases at V and 3 bases at J, with 9 bases between the two ends. CDR3 in DNA: TGCAGCGTCCAGGACAGCTACGAGCAGTACTTC. This encodes CSVQDSYEQYF.

V usage is TRBV5-4 and J usage is TRBJ2-3; tentatively, D is TRBD2 (5 bases). Germline V gene sequence: CDR1 SGHNT, CDR2 YYREEE (reference sequence). The V gene lost 0 bases and the J gene lost 5 bases, with 16 bases spanning the gap. The CDR3 has 16 amino acids. The CDR3 DNA follows: TGTGCCAGCAGCTTGGGAGGGAGCGGTCGGGGAGATACGCAGTATTTT. Amino acids: CASSLGGSGRGDTQYF.

J is TRBJ1-2 and V is TRBV4-1; 9 bases match TRBD1. CDR3 size: 15 residues. In germline, CDR1 is MGHRA, CDR2 YSYEKL. Trimming at V came to 4 bases and at J to 2 bases, leaving 5 bases not matched to a gene. Here the CDR3 DNA reads TGCGCCAGCAGCCCCTACAGGGGGCAAAACTATGGCTACACCTTC. Protein sequence: CASSPYRGQNYGYTF.

The CDR3 bases are TGTGCCACCAGCAGAGATCGGACAGGACGGGAAAAACTGTTTTTT. Translating gives CATSRDRTGREKLFF. This chain uses TRBV15 with TRBJ1-4, with TRBD1 matching over 7 bases. Germline lookup yields CDR1 LNHNV and CDR2 YYDKDF (reference sequence). This CDR3 is 15 amino acids long. Trimming cost V 0 bases and J 8 bases; bases outside gene matches: 6.

The genes are TRBV21-1 and TRBJ2-5; the table calls TRBD1, which could not be checked here. TRBV21-1 is assigned pseudogene status. This CDR3 has 13 residues. CDR3 region: CASSKAHQETQYF. CDR3 nucleotide sequence: TGTGCCAGCAGCAAAGCCCATCAAGAGACCCAGTACTTC.

V and J are TRBV19 and TRBJ2-1; no clear D gene. CDR1 LNHDA and CDR2 SQIVND come from the germline V gene (reference sequence). The CDR3 length is 15 residues. V lost 4 bases, J lost 0 bases, and 10 bases lay in between. The CDR3 coding sequence is TGTGCCAGTAGTACCAGTTTAAGCTCCTACAATGAGCAGTTCTTC. Translated: CASSTSLSSYNEQFF. Variable domain in full (rest from reference TRBV19 and TRBJ2-1): DGGITQSPKYLFRKEGQNVTLSCEQNLNHDAMYWYRQDPGQGLRLIYYSQIVNDFQKGDIAEGYSVSREKKESFPLTVTSAQKNPTAFYLCASSTSLSSYNEQFFGPGTRLTVL.

V gene TRBV6-2 or TRBV6-3 combines with J gene TRBJ2-3; D not resolved. The germline V and J ends were trimmed by 5 bases and 2 bases, with 14 bases remaining between them. Germline CDR1 and CDR2: MNHEY and SVGEGT. This CDR3 comprises 15 residues. The CDR3 region is CASSPRLALTDTQYF. CDR3 nucleotides: TGTGCCAGCAGTCCCCGGTTAGCACTCACAGATACGCAGTATTTT.

V is TRBV30 and J is TRBJ2-3; D may correspond to TRBD1 or TRBD2 (5 bases each). The V gene's germline CDR1 is GTSNPN and CDR2 SVGIG (reference sequence). V was trimmed by 0 bases and J by 2 bases, leaving 12 bases between them. The CDR3 extends over 15 amino acids. In DNA, the CDR3 is TGTGCCTGGAGTGTACTGGGGGAACTCACAGATACGCAGTATTTT. Protein sequence: CAWSVLGELTDTQYF.

The gene calls are TRBV23-1 and TRBJ2-1, with D unclear. TRBV23-1 is treated as an ORF (open reading frame) with a function not yet certain. The CDR3 is 12 residues long. Trimming removed 0 bases from V and 7 bases from J, with 4 bases in between. The chain's CDR3 is CASSQSGNEQFF. DNA of the CDR3: TGCGCCAGCAGTCAATCTGGGAATGAGCAGTTCTTC.

This clone was recorded only once. The V call is TRBV29-1, the J call TRBJ2-3; D call uncertain. V gave up 5 bases and J gave up 4 bases, with 7 bases separating them. CDR3 length: 11 residues. Germline V gene sequence: CDR1 SQVTM, CDR2 ANQGSEA. CDR3 loop: CSVCEADTQYF. The CDR3, as DNA: TGCAGCGTTTGTGAAGCAGATACGCAGTATTTT.

V is TRBV11-2 and J is TRBJ2-7; 7 positions match TRBD1. V trimming: 3 bases; J trimming: 5 bases; junction bases outside the gene matches: 7. Germline CDR1 SGHAT, CDR2 FQNNGV. The CDR3 length is 14 residues. The CDR3 region has the DNA TGTGCCAGCAGCTTCCTCGACAGGGTGGACGAGCAGTACTTC. This codes for CASSFLDRVDEQYF. Filled out from reference TRBV11-2 and TRBJ2-7, the complete variable domain reads EAGVAQSPRYKIIEKRQSVAFWCNPISGHATLYWYQQILGQGPKLLIQFQNNGVVDDSQLPKDRFSAERLKGVDSTLKIQPAKLEDSAVYLCASSFLDRVDEQYFGPGTRLTVT.

The chain links TRBV18 to TRBJ2-7; 7 bases map to TRBD1. The CDR3 covers 16 residues. Trimming cost V 2 bases and J 2 bases; bases outside gene matches: 9. CDR1 and CDR2 (germline): KGHSH, LQKENI. The DNA for the CDR3 is TGTGCCAGCTCACCATCCTCCGGGACAGAGACCTACGAGCAGTACTTC. This translates into CASSPSSGTETYEQYF.

This rearrangement joins TRBV7-8 to TRBJ1-1; TRBD1 matches at 7 bases. CDR1 SGHVS and CDR2 FQNEAQ come from the germline V gene. This CDR3 has 15 residues. J lost 3 bases, V lost 1 base, and 5 bases had no gene match. CDR3 residues: CASSLEARGDTEAFF. As DNA, the CDR3 is TGTGCCAGCAGCTTAGAGGCCAGGGGGGACACTGAAGCTTTCTTT.

This chain connects TRBV7-9 to TRBJ2-1, with 7 nucleotides matching TRBD2. Germline V lookup: CDR1 SEHNR, CDR2 FQNEAQ (reference sequence). The CDR3 runs 15 residues. V shed 4 bases, J shed 7 bases, and the junction held 10 bases outside the gene matches. This CDR3 is CASSYPGTSANEQFF. The CDR3, as DNA: TGTGCCAGCAGCTACCCAGGTACTAGCGCGAATGAGCAGTTCTTC. Combining the CDR3 with reference TRBV7-9 and TRBJ2-1 gives the whole variable domain DTGVSQNPRHKITKRGQNVTFRCDPISEHNRLYWYRQTLGQGPEFLTYFQNEAQLEKSRLLSDRFSAERPKGSFSTLEIQRTEQGDSAMYLCASSYPGTSANEQFFGPGTRLTVL.

The genes are TRBV29-1 and TRBJ2-2, with D possibly matching TRBD1 (5 bases). The CDR3 runs 12 residues. V lost 4 bases and J lost 7, with 10 bases in between. The germline gives CDR1 SQVTM, CDR2 ANQGSEA. In nucleotides, the CDR3 is TGCAGCGTTGGGGGCAGGGACGGGGAGCTGTTTTTT. Amino acids: CSVGGRDGELFF.

In DNA form, the CDR3 reads TGCGCCAGCAGTGAGTTTTCGCTAGCGGGAGGGTCAGATACGCAGTATTTT. Protein product: CASSEFSLAGGSDTQYF. The gene calls are TRBV10-1 and TRBJ2-3; 12 bases align to TRBD2. The CDR3 runs to 17 residues. Germline loops: CDR1 WNHNN, CDR2 SYGVQD (reference sequence). The V gene end was trimmed by 1 base and the J gene end by 4 bases; junction bases not matched to a gene: 6.

This clone occurred once. The chain uses TRBV2 and TRBJ1-1; D unclear. Germline CDR1 and CDR2: SNHLY and FYNNEI. The CDR3 loop spans 15 amino acids. The ends were cut back, 2 bases at V and 0 bases at J, with 10 bases in the middle. CDR3 in amino acids: CASSETGKMNTEAFF. For the CDR3, the DNA is TGTGCCAGCAGTGAAACCGGGAAAATGAACACTGAAGCTTTCTTT.

The chain has TRBV18 and TRBJ2-2; D is undetermined. The germline gives CDR1 KGHSH, CDR2 LQKENI. CDR3 size: 15 residues. V was trimmed by 0 bases and J by 9 bases, leaving 14 bases between them. CDR3 in amino acids: CASSPPGSRLRELFF. The CDR3 DNA reads TGTGCCAGCTCACCACCGGGCAGCCGACTCCGGGAGCTGTTTTTT.

The chain combines TRBV5-1 with TRBJ1-1; possibly TRBD1 for D (5 bases). Deletions cut 3 bases from V and 3 bases from J, with 18 bases between. From germline, CDR1 is SGHRS and CDR2 YFSETQ. The CDR3 extends over 16 amino acids. CDR3 amino acids: CASSSEIGTTYTEAFF. The DNA for the CDR3 is TGCGCCAGCAGCTCTGAGATTGGGACGACGTACACTGAAGCTTTCTTT.

The gene calls are TRBV27 and TRBJ2-3; 7 nucleotides match TRBD2. The CDR3 runs 14 residues. Germline CDR1 MNHEY, CDR2 SMNVEV (reference sequence). After removal of 6 bases from V and 2 bases from J, the junction contained 5 bases not matched to a gene. CDR3: CASRWDYTTDTQYF. Here the CDR3 DNA reads TGTGCCAGCAGGTGGGACTACACCACAGATACGCAGTATTTT.